The 10 T cell receptor beta chains listed next were all sequenced from one sample in a study of cytomegalovirus exposure and HLA in healthy donors. Primers: 60 Vbeta forward and 13 Jbeta reverse. The assay was immunoSEQ multiplex PCR, and TCRdb's table has in-frame clones only and misses some. The sample records a few hundred thousand clones, approximately 91% being singletons. Sequenced input: PBMCs. These receptors were obtained from a girl aged 2 to 9 in good health and CMV-seronegative.

The V call is TRBV6-7, the J call TRBJ2-1; the match to TRBD2 covers 9 bases. TRBV6-7 is identified as an open reading frame with a role that is uncertain. V shed 2 bases, J shed 6 bases, and the junction held 8 bases outside the gene matches. This CDR3 region has 16 residues. In nucleotides, the CDR3 is TGTGCCAGCAGTTACGCGGGGGGGGCCCTCTGCAATGAGCAGTTCTTC. It yields the protein CASSYAGGALCNEQFF.

The CDR3 DNA reads as TGTGCCAGCAGCCGGGACATGGACTATGGCTACACCTTC. This codes for CASSRDMDYGYTF. The V call is TRBV5-4, the J call TRBJ1-2; a possible D gene is TRBD1 (6 bases). Germline-derived CDR1 and CDR2 are SGHNT and YYREEE (reference sequence). V lost 4 bases and J 3 bases, leaving 10 bases between the germline ends. The CDR3 is 13 amino acids.

This clone occurred a few times. The J gene is TRBJ2-5, the V gene TRBV5-6, with TRBD2 identical over 7 bases. The V and J ends lost 5 bases and 5 bases, in that order; junction bases with no gene match: 9. Germline CDR1 reads SGHDT; CDR2 reads YYEEEE. There are 14 residues in the CDR3. The chain's CDR3 is CASSPGGGRETQYF. The CDR3 bases are TGTGCCAGCAGTCCCGGGGGAGGGAGGGAGACCCAGTACTTC.

This chain joins TRBV7-6 and TRBJ2-7, with a possible D match to TRBD1 (5 bases). Germline loops: CDR1 SGHVS, CDR2 FNYEAQ. The CDR3 covers 14 residues. Trimming stripped 5 bases from V and 0 bases from J, with 11 bases between. The CDR3 bases are TGTGCCAGCAGCGCCCGACAGAGCTCCTACGAGCAGTACTTC. This sequence encodes CASSARQSSYEQYF.

The V and J genes are TRBV14 and TRBJ1-4; 7 bases are a match to TRBD1. Germline lookup yields CDR1 SGHDN and CDR2 FVKESK. Trimming removed 6 bases from V and 0 bases from J; junction bases left unmatched: 7. The CDR3 is 16 residues long. This chain's CDR3 is CASSRTGDATNEKLFF. In DNA, the CDR3 is TGTGCCAGCAGTCGGACAGGAGATGCAACTAATGAAAAACTGTTTTTT.

The genes are TRBV28 and TRBJ1-5; a weak D match, TRBD1 (5 bases). The V gene's germline CDR1 is MDHEN and CDR2 SYDVKM. V was shortened by 2 bases and J by 6 bases, with 11 bases between the two germline ends. This CDR3 region has 14 residues. CDR3 sequence: CASSLTGVRQPQHF. In DNA, the CDR3 is TGTGCCAGCAGTTTAACGGGGGTCCGTCAGCCCCAGCATTTT.

This chain links TRBV21-1 with TRBJ2-5; the table assigns TRBD2, which was not confirmed against the DNA. TRBV21-1 is an annotated pseudogene. The CDR3 spans 18 residues. The CDR3 protein is CADQEPGTSGGYLETQYF. CDR3 in DNA: TGTGCCGACCAAGAACCCGGGACTAGCGGGGGGTATTTGGAGACCCAGTACTTC.

The chain joins TRBV10-2 to TRBJ2-6, with TRBD1 as a possible D gene (6 bases). V gave up 4 bases and J gave up 0 bases, with 10 bases separating them. CDR3 size: 16 residues. Germline loops: CDR1 WSHSY, CDR2 SAAADI. CDR3 DNA sequence: TGCGCCAGCAGTGGGAGACAGGCCTCTGGGGCCAACGTCCTGACTTTC. This encodes CASSGRQASGANVLTF.

The CDR3 region has the DNA TGTGCCAGCAGCTTTAAAGGGGCGGGGGCCAACGTCCTGACTTTC. Its protein product is CASSFKGAGANVLTF. The chain joins TRBV5-6 to TRBJ2-6; tentative D call: TRBD1 (5 bases). Germline V lookup: CDR1 SGHDT, CDR2 YYEEEE. Trimming pared 2 bases from V and 4 bases from J, leaving 10 bases between. The CDR3 totals 15 residues.

V is TRBV5-4 and J is TRBJ1-2; TRBD1 is a possible D gene (6 bases). V was cut by 4 bases and J by 6 bases, with 16 bases left in between. The CDR3 loop spans 14 amino acids. CDR1 SGHNT and CDR2 YYREEE come from the germline V gene (reference sequence). In DNA, the CDR3 is TGTGCCAGCAGCATATGGACAGTCTTGAATGGCTACACCTTC. Protein: CASSIWTVLNGYTF. The full variable domain, in which reference TRBV5-4 and TRBJ1-2 provide the parts outside the CDR3, is ETGVTQSPTHLIKTRGQQVTLRCSSQSGHNTVSWYQQALGQGPQFIFQYYREEENGRGNFPPRFSGLQFPNYSSELNVNALELDDSALYLCASSIWTVLNGYTFGSGTRLTVV.